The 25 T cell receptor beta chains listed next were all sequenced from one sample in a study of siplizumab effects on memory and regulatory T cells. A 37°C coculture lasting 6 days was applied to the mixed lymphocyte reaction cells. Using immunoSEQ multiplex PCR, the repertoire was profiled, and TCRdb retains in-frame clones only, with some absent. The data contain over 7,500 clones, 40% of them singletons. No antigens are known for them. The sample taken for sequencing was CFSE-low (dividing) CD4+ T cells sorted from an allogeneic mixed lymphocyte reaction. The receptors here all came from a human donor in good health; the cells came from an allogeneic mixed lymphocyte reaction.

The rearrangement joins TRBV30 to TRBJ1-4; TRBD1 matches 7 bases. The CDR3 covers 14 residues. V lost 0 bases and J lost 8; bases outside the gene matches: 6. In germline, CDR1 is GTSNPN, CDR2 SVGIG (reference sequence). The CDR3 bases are TGTGCCTGGAGTGTACTGGACAGGCGCGAAAAACTGTTTTTT. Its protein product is CAWSVLDRREKLFF. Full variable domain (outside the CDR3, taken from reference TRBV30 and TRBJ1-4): SQTIHQWPATLVQPVGSPLSLECTVEGTSNPNLYWYRQAAGRGLQLLFYSVGIGQISSEVPQNLSASRPQDRQFILSSKKLLLSDSGFYLCAWSVLDRREKLFFGSGTQLSVL.

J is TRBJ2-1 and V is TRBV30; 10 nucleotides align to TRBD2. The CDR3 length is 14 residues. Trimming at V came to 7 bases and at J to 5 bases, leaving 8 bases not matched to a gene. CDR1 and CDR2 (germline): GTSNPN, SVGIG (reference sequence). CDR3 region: CASRTSGLHNEQFF. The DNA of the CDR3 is TGTGCCTCCCGGACTAGCGGATTACACAATGAGCAGTTCTTC.

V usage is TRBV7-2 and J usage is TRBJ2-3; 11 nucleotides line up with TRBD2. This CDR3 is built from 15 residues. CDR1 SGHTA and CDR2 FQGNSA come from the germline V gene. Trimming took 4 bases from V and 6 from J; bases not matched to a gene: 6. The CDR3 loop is CASSSTSGVGDTQYF. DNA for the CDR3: TGTGCCAGCAGCTCGACTAGCGGGGTTGGCGATACGCAGTATTTT.

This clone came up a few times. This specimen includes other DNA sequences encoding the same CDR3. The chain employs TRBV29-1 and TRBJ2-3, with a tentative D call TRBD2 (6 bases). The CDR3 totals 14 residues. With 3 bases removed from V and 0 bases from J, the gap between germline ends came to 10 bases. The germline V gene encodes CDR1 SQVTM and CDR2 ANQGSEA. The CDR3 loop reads CSVDGTSSTDTQYF. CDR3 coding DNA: TGCAGCGTTGACGGGACTTCTAGCACAGATACGCAGTATTTT.

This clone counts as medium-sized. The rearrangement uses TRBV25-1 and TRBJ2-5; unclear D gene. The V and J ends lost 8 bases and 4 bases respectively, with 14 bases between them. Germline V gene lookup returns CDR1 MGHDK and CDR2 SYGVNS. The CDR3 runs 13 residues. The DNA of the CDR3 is TGTGCCAGCGGCGTGTTTCCGGGAGAGACCCAGTACTTC. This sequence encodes CASGVFPGETQYF.

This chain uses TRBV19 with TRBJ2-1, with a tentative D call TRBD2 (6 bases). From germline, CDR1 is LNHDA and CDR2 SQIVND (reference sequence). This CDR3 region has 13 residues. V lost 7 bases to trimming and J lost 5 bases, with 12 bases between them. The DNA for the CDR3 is TGTGCCAGTACCGGGGACTTAAACAATGAGCAGTTCTTC. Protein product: CASTGDLNNEQFF. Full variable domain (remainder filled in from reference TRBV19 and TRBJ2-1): DGGITQSPKYLFRKEGQNVTLSCEQNLNHDAMYWYRQDPGQGLRLIYYSQIVNDFQKGDIAEGYSVSREKKESFPLTVTSAQKNPTAFYLCASTGDLNNEQFFGPGTRLTVL.

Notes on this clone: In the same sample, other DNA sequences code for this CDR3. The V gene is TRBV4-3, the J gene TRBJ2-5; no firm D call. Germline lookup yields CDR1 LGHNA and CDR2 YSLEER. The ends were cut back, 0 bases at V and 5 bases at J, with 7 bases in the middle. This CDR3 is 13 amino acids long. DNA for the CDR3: TGCGCCAGCAGCCAAGATCGTCGGGAGACCCAGTACTTC. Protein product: CASSQDRRETQYF.

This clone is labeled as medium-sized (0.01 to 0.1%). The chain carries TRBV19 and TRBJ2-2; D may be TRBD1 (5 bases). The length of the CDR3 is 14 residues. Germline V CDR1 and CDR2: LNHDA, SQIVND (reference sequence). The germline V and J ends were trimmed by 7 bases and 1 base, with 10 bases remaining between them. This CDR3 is CASTSQGNTGELFF. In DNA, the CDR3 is TGTGCCAGTACCTCGCAGGGGAACACCGGGGAGCTGTTTTTT.

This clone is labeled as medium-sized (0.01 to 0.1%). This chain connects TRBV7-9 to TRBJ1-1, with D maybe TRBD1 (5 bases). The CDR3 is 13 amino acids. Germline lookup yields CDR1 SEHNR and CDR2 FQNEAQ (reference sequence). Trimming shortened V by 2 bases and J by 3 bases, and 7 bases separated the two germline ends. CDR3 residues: CASSLQGYTEAFF. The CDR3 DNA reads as TGTGCCAGCAGCTTACAGGGTTACACTGAAGCTTTCTTT.

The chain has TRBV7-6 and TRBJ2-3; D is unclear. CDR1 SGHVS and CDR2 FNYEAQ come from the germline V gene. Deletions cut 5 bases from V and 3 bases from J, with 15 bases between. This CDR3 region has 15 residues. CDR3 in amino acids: CASSIPTGLTDTQYF. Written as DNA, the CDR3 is TGTGCCAGCAGCATCCCTACGGGCCTGACAGATACGCAGTATTTT.

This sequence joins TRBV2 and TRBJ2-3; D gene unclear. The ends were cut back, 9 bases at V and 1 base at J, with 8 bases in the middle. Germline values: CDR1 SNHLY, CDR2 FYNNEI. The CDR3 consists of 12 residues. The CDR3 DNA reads TGTGCCAGTCGGGTGGGCACAGATACGCAGTATTTT. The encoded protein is CASRVGTDTQYF.

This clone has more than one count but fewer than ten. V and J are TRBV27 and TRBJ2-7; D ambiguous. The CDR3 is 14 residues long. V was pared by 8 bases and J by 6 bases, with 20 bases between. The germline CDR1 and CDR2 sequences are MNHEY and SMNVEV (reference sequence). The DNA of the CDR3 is TGTGCCAGCGGCCGGCTAATCGGCCGAATCGAGCAGTACTTC. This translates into CASGRLIGRIEQYF.

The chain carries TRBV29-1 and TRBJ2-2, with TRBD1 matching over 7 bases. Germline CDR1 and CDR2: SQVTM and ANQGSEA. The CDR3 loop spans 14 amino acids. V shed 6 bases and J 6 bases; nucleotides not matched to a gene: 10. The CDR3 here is CSVVTGTVAGELFF. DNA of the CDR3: TGCAGCGTGGTGACAGGGACGGTCGCCGGGGAGCTGTTTTTT.

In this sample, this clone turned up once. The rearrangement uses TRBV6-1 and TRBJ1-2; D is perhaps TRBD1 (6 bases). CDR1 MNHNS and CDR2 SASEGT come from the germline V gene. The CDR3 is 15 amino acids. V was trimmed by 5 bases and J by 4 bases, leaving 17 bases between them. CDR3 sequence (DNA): TGTGCCAGCAGTTTCAGGGGCCAAGGATCCTATGGCTACACCTTC. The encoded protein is CASSFRGQGSYGYTF.

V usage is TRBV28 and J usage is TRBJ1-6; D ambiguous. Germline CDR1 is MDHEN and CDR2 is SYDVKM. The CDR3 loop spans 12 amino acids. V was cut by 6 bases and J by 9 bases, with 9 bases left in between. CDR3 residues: CASSILGSPLHF. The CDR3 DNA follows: TGTGCCAGCAGCATCTTGGGTTCACCCCTCCACTTT.

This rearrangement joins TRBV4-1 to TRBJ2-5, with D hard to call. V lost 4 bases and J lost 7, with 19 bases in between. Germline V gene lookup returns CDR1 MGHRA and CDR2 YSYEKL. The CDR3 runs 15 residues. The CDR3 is CASSPKIRSIATQYF. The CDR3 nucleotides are TGCGCCAGCAGCCCCAAGATCAGGAGCATCGCGACCCAGTACTTC.

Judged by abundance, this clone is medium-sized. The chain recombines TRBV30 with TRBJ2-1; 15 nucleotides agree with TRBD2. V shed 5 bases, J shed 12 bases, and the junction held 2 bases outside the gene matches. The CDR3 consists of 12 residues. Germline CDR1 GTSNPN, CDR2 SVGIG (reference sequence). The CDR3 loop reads CAWGTSGGSQFF. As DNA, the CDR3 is TGTGCCTGGGGGACTAGCGGGGGGTCGCAGTTCTTC.

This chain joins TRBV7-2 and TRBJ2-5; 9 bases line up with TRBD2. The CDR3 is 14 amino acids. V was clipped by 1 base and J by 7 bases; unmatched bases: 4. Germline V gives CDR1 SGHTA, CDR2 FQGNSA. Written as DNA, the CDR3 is TGTGCCAGCAGCTTAGTAGCGGGAGTTCGGACCCAGTACTTC. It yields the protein CASSLVAGVRTQYF.

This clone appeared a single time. The CDR3 here is CASSDRLAGVNEQYF. CDR3 bases: TGTGCCAGCAGCGACCGACTAGCGGGAGTGAATGAGCAGTACTTC. The chain joins TRBV5-4 to TRBJ2-7; 12 nucleotides align to TRBD2. The CDR3 is 15 amino acids. CDR1 is SGHNT and CDR2 is YYREEE in the germline V gene (reference sequence). V lost 4 bases and J lost 7; bases outside the gene matches: 9.

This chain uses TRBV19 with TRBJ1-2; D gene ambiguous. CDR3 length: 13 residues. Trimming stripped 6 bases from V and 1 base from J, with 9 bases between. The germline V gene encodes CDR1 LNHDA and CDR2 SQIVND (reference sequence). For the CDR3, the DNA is TGTGCCAGTAGCAACCTCAATAACTATGGCTACACCTTC. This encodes CASSNLNNYGYTF.

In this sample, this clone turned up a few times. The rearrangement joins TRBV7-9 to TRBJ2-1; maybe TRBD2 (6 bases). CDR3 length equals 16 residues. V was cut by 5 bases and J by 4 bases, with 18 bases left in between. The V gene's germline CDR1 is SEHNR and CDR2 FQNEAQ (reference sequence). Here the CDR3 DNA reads TGTGCCAGCAGCCGAAGTAGACTAGTCTTGTACAATGAGCAGTTCTTC. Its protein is CASSRSRLVLYNEQFF.

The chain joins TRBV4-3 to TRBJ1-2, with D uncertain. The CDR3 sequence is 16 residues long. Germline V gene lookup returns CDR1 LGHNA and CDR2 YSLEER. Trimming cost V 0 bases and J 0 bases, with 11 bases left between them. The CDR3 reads CASSQDQAQANYGYTF. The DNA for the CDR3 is TGCGCCAGCAGCCAAGATCAGGCACAAGCTAACTATGGCTACACCTTC.

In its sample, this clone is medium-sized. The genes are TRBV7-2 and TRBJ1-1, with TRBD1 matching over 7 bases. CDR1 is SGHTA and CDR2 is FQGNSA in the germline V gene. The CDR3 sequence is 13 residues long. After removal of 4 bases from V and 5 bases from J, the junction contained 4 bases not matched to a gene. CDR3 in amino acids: CASSSYRGTEAFF. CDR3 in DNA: TGTGCCAGCAGCTCTTACAGGGGAACTGAAGCTTTCTTT.

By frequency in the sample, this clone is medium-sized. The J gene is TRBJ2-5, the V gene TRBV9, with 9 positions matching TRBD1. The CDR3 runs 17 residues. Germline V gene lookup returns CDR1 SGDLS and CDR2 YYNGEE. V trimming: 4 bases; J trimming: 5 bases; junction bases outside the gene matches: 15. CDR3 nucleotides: TGTGCCAGCAGCTCCCGCACCCCGGGACAGGGTAGGGAGACCCAGTACTTC. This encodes CASSSRTPGQGRETQYF.

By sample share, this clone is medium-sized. CDR3 sequence (DNA): TGTGCCACCTCGAGGACAGTAACCTACGAGCAGTACTTC. This codes for CATSRTVTYEQYF. The chain couples TRBV7-2 to TRBJ2-7, with a weak D call TRBD1 (6 bases). The CDR3 is 13 residues long. Trimming took 10 bases from V and 2 from J, leaving 15 bases between them. Germline V gives CDR1 SGHTA, CDR2 FQGNSA.